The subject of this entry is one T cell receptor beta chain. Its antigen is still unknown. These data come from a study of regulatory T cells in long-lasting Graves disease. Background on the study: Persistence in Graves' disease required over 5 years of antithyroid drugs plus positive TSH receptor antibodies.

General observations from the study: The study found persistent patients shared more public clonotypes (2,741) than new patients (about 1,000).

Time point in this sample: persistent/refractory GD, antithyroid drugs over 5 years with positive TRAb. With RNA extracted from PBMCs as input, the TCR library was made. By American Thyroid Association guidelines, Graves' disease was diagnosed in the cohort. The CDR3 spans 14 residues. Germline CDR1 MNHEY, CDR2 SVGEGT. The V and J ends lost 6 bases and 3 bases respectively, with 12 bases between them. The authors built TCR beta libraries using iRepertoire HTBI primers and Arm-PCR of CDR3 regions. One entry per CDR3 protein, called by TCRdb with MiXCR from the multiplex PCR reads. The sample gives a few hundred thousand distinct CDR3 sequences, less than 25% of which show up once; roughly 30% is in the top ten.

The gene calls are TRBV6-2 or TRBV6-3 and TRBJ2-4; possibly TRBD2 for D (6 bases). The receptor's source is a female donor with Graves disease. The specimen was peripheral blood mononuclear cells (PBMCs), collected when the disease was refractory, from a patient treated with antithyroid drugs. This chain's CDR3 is CASSGDSLKNIQYF. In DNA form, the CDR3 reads TGTGCCAGCAGCGGGGACTCACTCAAAAACATTCAGTACTTC.